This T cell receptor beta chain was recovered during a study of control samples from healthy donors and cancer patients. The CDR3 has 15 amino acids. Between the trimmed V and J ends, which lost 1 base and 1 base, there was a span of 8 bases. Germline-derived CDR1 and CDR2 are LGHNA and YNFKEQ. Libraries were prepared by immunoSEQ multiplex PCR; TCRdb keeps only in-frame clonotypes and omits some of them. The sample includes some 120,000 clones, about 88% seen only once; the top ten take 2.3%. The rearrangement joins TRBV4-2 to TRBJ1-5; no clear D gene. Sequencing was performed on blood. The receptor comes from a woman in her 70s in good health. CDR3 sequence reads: CASSQGVVSNQPQHF. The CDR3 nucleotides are TGTGCCAGCAGCCAAGGTGTTGTGAGCAATCAGCCCCAGCATTTT.